A selection of T cell receptor beta chains follows, all from one sample in a study of T cell responses to AZD1222 COVID-19 vaccine. The method was immunoSEQ multiplex PCR; TCRdb's version includes in-frame clones alone and lacks a portion of them. This table has under 95,000 clones, roughly nine tenths appearing once. This material consisted of peripheral blood, taken on day 0 of AZD1222 vaccination. The receptors here all came from an adult in good health. The CDR3 runs from the conserved cysteine through the conserved F or W. D genes are given only for firm matches. Clone size appears in some rows only: once, few, many, or a class for an expanded clone.

TRBV2	TRBJ1-4	NA	NA	CASRTGSPNEKLFF	TGTGCCAGCAGAACGGGGTCCCCTAATGAAAAACTGTTTTTT
TRBV11-2	TRBJ2-7	NA	NA	CASSSRDQFEQYF	TGTGCCAGCAGCAGCCGGGACCAATTCGAGCAGTACTTC
TRBV6-2/TRBV6-3	TRBJ2-7	NA	NA	CASSYGLRYEQYF	TGTGCCAGCAGTTACGGACTCCGCTACGAGCAGTACTTC
TRBV3-1/TRBV3-2	TRBJ1-2	NA	NA	CASSDSKRGGYGYTF	TGTGCCAGCAGCGACAGTAAGAGGGGCGGATATGGCTACACCTTC
TRBV9	TRBJ1-5	TRBD1	once	CASSPQGGNQPQHF	TGTGCCAGCAGCCCACAGGGGGGTAATCAGCCCCAGCATTTT
TRBV5-8	TRBJ2-5	TRBD2	NA	CASSSDSGASATQYF	TGTGCCAGCAGCTCGGATAGCGGGGCCTCCGCGACCCAGTACTTC
TRBV5-4	TRBJ1-1	NA	NA	CASSLDRTPNTEAFF	TGTGCCAGCAGCTTGGACAGGACACCGAACACTGAAGCTTTCTTT
TRBV27	TRBJ2-2	TRBD2	once	CASRTTSGTGELFF	TGTGCCAGCAGAACGACTAGCGGGACCGGGGAGCTGTTTTTT
TRBV3-1/TRBV3-2	TRBJ1-1	NA	NA	CASSPAVGVWNTEAFF	TGTGCCAGCAGCCCGGCAGTGGGTGTATGGAACACTGAAGCTTTCTTT
TRBV4-1	TRBJ1-1	NA	NA	CASSQTGRGPEAFF	TGCGCCAGCAGCCAAACAGGGAGGGGACCTGAAGCTTTCTTT
TRBV11-2	TRBJ1-1	NA	NA	CASSSFGVMNTEAFF	TGTGCCAGCAGCTCCTTTGGGGTCATGAACACTGAAGCTTTCTTT
TRBV30	TRBJ1-2	NA	NA	CAWNRDGYTF	TGTGCCTGGAACAGGGATGGCTACACCTTC
TRBV19	TRBJ1-2	NA	NA	CASSNSGGYTF	TGTGCCAGTAGTAACAGTGGTGGCTACACCTTC
TRBV7-3	TRBJ2-2	NA	NA	CASSPSTGAGGELFF	TGTGCCAGCAGTCCGTCCACGGGGGCAGGCGGGGAGCTGTTTTTT
TRBV11-2	TRBJ2-7	TRBD2	NA	CASSLSGRNEQYF	TGTGCCAGCAGCTTAAGCGGGAGGAACGAGCAGTACTTC
TRBV7-2	TRBJ1-5	NA	NA	CASSPGYSNQPQHF	TGTGCCAGCAGCCCAGGGTATAGCAATCAGCCCCAGCATTTT
TRBV16	TRBJ2-4	NA	few	CASSRPDRAKNIQYF	TGTGCCAGCAGCCGCCCAGACAGGGCCAAAAACATTCAGTACTTC
TRBV3-1/TRBV3-2	TRBJ1-4	TRBD1	NA	CASSRSGGTNEKLFF	TGTGCCAGCAGCCGTTCAGGGGGCACTAATGAAAAACTGTTTTTT
TRBV2	TRBJ1-5	NA	NA	CASNVQEFNQPQHF	TGTGCCAGCAATGTACAGGAATTCAATCAGCCCCAGCATTTT
TRBV11-2	TRBJ1-2	NA	NA	CASSLWGGYTF	TGTGCCAGCAGCTTATGGGGCGGCTACACCTTC
TRBV18	TRBJ2-2	NA	NA	CASSPWRMGGELFF	TGTGCCAGCTCACCCTGGAGGATGGGCGGGGAGCTGTTTTTT
TRBV5-1	TRBJ1-5	NA	NA	CASSLGPQGDSQPQHF	TGCGCCAGCAGCTTGGGTCCCCAAGGGGATAGCCAGCCCCAGCATTTT
TRBV19	TRBJ1-5	NA	NA	CASTQPEFHQPQHF	TGTGCCAGTACTCAACCAGAGTTTCATCAGCCCCAGCATTTT
TRBV6-6	TRBJ1-1	NA	NA	CASSPPGQNTEAFF	TGTGCCAGCAGTCCTCCGGGACAAAACACTGAAGCTTTCTTT
TRBV19	TRBJ1-5	NA	NA	CASRSNHNSGNQPQHF	TGTGCCAGTAGGTCAAATCATAACAGCGGCAATCAGCCCCAGCATTTT
TRBV6-5	TRBJ2-7	TRBD1	NA	CATNRGLSYEQYF	TGTGCCACCAACAGGGGCCTGTCCTACGAGCAGTACTTC